The T cell receptor (beta chain) under discussion was sequenced for a study of T cells after posttransplantation cyclophosphamide. Profiling relied on immunoSEQ multiplex PCR, and the TCRdb table lists in-frame clones only, not all of them. The sample holds roughly 20,000 clones; 98% are singletons and the top ten take roughly 0.16%. The study, taken as a whole, reports: After PTCy, TRB diversity resembled that of CNI/methotrexate controls. Later post-transplant blood repertoires were often dominated by donor CD8+ memory clones. Blood and skin or GI T cell repertoires showed limited TRB overlap.

About this clone itself: Antigen specificity is unknown.

The naive gate required viable CD3+CD4+ or CD3+CD8+ cells with CCR7+CD45RA+CD45RO-CD95-CD27+CD28+ phenotype. On the day of bone marrow donation, the related graft donor provided peripheral blood. Trimming pared 0 bases from V and 5 bases from J, leaving 8 bases between. CDR1 SGDLS and CDR2 YYNGEE come from the germline V gene. The CDR3 has 13 amino acids. The TCR sequence derives from a man aged 35 to 55 in good health, CMV-negative, and a related stem cell transplant donor. Sequencing was carried out using naive CD4+ T cells sorted from PBMCs. The genes are TRBV9 and TRBJ1-1, with TRBD1 as a possible D gene (5 bases). This chain's CDR3 is CASSVGRGTEAFF. CDR3 in DNA: TGTGCCAGCAGCGTAGGGCGGGGGACTGAAGCTTTCTTT.